This T cell receptor beta chain is drawn from a study of Ad26.COV2.S vaccination and SARS-CoV-2 variants. Study-level information: Ad26.COV2.S shots went into the muscle once or twice, 56 days apart. Regarding the study as a whole: TCR breadth and depth analyses may have underestimated total T cell responses.

This CDR3 spans 16 amino acids. Trimming removed 3 bases from V and 0 bases from J; junction bases left unmatched: 5. Germline CDR1 reads SGHRS; CDR2 reads YFSETQ. As to treatment: around 19 received Ad26.COV2.S at low or high dose, single or two shots; 5 received placebo; per-sample allocation not given. Samples came from day 63 after the first vaccine or placebo injection. Built on an Ad26 vector, the vaccine expressed Wuhan-strain SARS-CoV-2 spike. Repertoires were generated with immunoSEQ multiplex PCR, while TCRdb's copy carries only in-frame clones and drops some. This sample has about 350,000 clones; about 88% occur once, and the top ten carry around 5.8%. Of note for this clone: The antigen is undetermined.

The specimen was peripheral blood, collected in a trial of Ad26.COV2.S vaccine versus placebo. The clonotype originates from a person aged 18-65 years who received the Ad26.COV2.S COVID-19 vaccine or a placebo. V usage is TRBV5-1 and J usage is TRBJ2-2, with 7 bases that match TRBD1. The CDR3 DNA follows: TGCGCCAGCAGCTGGGGGACAGAAGCGAACACCGGGGAGCTGTTTTTT. Its protein product is CASSWGTEANTGELFF.